This TCR beta chain is drawn from a study of CD8 T cells in ankylosing spondylitis. Overall study findings and caveats: Roughly 8 highly homologous variants made up a TCR beta motif, and this motif appeared characteristic of ankylosing spondylitis blood.

With molecular barcodes, quantitative 5'-RACE was used to make the TCR beta libraries. TCRdb ran MiXCR on the 5' RACE reads and lists one entry per CDR3 protein. Of hundreds of thousands of distinct CDR3 sequences in the sample, about 12% were seen once. About this clonotype: Its cognate antigen is unknown.

The source is a male donor with ankylosing spondylitis. What was sequenced was blood, either unsorted or a sorted T cell fraction (not recorded which).

The CDR3 DNA sequence: TGCAGTGCTTCGCGGGGAGGTAGTGGGCTCGAGCAGTACTTC. Translation gives CSASRGGSGLEQYF. This chain links TRBV20-1 with TRBJ2-7; perhaps TRBD2 as D (6 bases). The V and J ends lost 5 bases and 6 bases respectively, with 20 bases between them. CDR1 and CDR2 (germline): DFQATT, SNEGSKA (reference sequence). The CDR3 spans 14 residues.